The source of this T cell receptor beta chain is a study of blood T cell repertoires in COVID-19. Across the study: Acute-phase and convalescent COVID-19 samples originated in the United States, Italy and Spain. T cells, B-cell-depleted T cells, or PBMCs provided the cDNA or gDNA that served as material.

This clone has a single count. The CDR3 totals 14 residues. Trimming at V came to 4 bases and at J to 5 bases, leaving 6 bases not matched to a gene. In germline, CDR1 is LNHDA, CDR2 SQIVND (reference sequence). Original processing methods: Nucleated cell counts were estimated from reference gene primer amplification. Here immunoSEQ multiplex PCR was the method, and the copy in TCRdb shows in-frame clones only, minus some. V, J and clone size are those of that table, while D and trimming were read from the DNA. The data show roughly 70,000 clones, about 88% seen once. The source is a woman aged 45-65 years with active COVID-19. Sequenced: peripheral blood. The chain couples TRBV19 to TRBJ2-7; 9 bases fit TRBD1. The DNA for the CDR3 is TGTGCCAGTAGTAGGGACAGGGCGCGGCACGAGCAGTACTTC. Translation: CASSRDRARHEQYF.